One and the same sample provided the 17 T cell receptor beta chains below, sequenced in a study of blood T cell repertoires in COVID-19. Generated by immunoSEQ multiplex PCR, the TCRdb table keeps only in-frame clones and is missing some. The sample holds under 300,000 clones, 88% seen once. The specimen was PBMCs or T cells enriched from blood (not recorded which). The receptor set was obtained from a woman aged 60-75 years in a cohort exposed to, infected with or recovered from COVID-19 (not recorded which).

CDR3 region: CAWSTSGYEQYF. CDR3 bases: TGTGCCTGGAGTACTAGCGGATACGAGCAGTACTTC. This rearrangement joins TRBV30 to TRBJ2-7; 8 bases line up with TRBD2. The CDR3 is 12 residues long. The V gene end was trimmed by 2 bases and the J gene end by 4 bases; junction bases not matched to a gene: 1. Germline CDR1 is GTSNPN and CDR2 is SVGIG (reference sequence).

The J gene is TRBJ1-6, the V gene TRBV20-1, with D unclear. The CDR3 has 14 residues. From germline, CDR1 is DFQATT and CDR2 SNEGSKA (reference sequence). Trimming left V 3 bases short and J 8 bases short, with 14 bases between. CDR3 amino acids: CSASSGYEDSPLHF. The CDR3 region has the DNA TGCAGTGCTAGTTCGGGGTATGAGGATTCACCCCTCCACTTT.

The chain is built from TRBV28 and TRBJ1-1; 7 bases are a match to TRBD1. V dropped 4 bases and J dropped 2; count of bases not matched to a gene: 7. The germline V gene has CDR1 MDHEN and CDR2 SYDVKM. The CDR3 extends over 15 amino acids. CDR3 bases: TGTGCCAGCAGTTCTCCCGGGACAGCCAACACTGAAGCTTTCTTT. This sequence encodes CASSSPGTANTEAFF.

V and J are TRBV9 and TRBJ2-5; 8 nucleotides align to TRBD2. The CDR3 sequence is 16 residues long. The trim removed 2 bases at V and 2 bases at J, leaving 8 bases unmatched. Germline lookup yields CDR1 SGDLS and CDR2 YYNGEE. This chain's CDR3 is CASSVATGGGQETQYF. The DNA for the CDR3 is TGTGCCAGCAGCGTTGCGACGGGAGGGGGACAAGAGACCCAGTACTTC.

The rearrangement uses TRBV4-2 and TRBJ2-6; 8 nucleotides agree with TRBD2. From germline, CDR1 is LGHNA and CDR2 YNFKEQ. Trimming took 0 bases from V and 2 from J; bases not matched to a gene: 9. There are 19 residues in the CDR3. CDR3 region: CASSQEQGLAGAGANVLTF. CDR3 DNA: TGTGCCAGCAGCCAAGAACAAGGACTAGCTGGCGCTGGGGCCAACGTCCTGACTTTC.

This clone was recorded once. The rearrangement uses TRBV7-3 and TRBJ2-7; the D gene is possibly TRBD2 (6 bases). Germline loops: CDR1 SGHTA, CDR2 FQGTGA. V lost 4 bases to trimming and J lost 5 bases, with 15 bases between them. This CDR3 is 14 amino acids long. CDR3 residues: CASSSTTRAHEQYF. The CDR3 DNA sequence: TGTGCCAGCAGCTCGACGACTAGAGCTCACGAGCAGTACTTC.

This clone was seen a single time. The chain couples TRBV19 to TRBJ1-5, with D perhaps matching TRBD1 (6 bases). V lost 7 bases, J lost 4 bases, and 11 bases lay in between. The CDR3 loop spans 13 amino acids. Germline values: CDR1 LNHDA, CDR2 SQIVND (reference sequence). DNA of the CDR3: TGTGCCAGTACCGACAGGCGTAATCAGCCCCAGCATTTT. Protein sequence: CASTDRRNQPQHF.

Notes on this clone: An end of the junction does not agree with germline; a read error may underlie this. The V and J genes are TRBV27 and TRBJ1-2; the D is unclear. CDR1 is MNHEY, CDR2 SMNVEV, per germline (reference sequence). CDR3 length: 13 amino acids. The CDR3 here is CASSLSLVPGLHF. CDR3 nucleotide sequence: TGTGCCAGCAGTTTATCGTTGGTTCCTGGGCTACACTTC.

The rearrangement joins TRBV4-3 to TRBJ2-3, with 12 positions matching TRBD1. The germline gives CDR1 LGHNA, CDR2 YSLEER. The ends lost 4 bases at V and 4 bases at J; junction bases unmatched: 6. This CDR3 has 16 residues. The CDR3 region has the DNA TGCGCCAGCAGCCGAGGGACAGGGGGCGAGGCAGATACGCAGTATTTT. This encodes CASSRGTGGEADTQYF.

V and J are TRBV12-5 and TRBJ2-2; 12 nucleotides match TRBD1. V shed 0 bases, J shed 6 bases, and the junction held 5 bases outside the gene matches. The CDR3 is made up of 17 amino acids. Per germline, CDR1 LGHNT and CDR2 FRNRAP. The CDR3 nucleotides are TGTGCTAGTGGTTTGGTCTCCGGGACAGGGGGCTCCGGGGAGCTGTTTTTT. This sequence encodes CASGLVSGTGGSGELFF.

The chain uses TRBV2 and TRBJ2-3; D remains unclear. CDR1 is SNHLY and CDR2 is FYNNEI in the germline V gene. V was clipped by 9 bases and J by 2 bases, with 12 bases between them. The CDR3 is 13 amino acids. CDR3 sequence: CASNQAPTDTQYF. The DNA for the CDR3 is TGTGCCAGTAACCAAGCACCCACAGATACGCAGTATTTT.

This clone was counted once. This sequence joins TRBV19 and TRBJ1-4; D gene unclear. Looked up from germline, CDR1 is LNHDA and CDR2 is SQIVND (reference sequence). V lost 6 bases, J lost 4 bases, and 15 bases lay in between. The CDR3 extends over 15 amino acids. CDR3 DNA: TGTGCCAGTAGATTTTCCGGGGTCGGTAATGAAAAACTGTTTTTT. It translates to CASRFSGVGNEKLFF.

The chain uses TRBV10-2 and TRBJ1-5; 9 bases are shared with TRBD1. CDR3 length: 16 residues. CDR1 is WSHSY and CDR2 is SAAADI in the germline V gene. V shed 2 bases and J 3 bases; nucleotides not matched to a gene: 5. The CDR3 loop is CASSETGGANNQPQHF. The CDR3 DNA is TGCGCCAGCAGTGAGACAGGGGGCGCGAACAATCAGCCCCAGCATTTT.

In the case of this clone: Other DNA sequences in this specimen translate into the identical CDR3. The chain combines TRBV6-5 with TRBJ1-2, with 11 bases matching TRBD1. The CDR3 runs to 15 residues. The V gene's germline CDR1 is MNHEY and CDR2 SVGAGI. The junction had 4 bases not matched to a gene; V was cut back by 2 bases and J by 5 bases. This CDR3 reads CASSYRDRGNYGYTF. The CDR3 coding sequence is TGTGCCAGCAGTTACAGGGACAGGGGGAATTATGGCTACACCTTC.

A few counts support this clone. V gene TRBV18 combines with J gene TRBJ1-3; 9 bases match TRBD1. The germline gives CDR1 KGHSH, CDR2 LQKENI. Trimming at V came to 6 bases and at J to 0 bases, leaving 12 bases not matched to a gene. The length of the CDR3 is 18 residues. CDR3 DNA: TGTGCCAGCTCTTGGTCCCTCGGGACAGGGCCCTCTGGAAACACCATATATTTT. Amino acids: CASSWSLGTGPSGNTIYF.

The CDR3 bases are TGTGCCAGCAGCTTGGGCAGGGCCGCCTACAATGAGCAGTTCTTC. Residues: CASSLGRAAYNEQFF. J is TRBJ2-1 and V is TRBV27; TRBD1 is a possible D gene (5 bases). Germline V gene sequence: CDR1 MNHEY, CDR2 SMNVEV (reference sequence). The V end was cut by 6 bases, the J end by 2 bases, with 14 bases between. This CDR3 is built from 15 residues.

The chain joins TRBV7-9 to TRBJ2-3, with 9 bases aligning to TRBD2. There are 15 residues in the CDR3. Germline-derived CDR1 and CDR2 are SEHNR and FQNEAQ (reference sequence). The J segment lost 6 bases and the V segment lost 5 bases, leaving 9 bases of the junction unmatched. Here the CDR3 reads CASSTYASGADTQYF. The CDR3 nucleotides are TGTGCCAGCAGCACATACGCTAGCGGGGCCGATACGCAGTATTTT.